The entry below gives a single T cell receptor (beta chain) sequence along with its context. This sample stems from a study of blood T cell repertoires in COVID-19. This CDR3 spans 15 amino acids. In germline, CDR1 is LGHNA, CDR2 YNFKEQ. V was pared by 0 bases and J by 5 bases, with 4 bases of the junction left unmatched. Methods used by the authors: Amplification of reference gene primers was used by the study to estimate nucleated cell counts. The protocol was immunoSEQ multiplex PCR, while the TCRdb copy is restricted to in-frame clones and leaves out a portion. Clone size and V and J calls were adopted from that table, with D and trimming inferred from the DNA. This sample has over 200,000 clones, with roughly 82% found just once.

The receptor was derived from a woman in her thirties or forties with acute or convalescent COVID-19. The chain links TRBV4-2 to TRBJ2-1; 7 bases match TRBD1. The sample taken for sequencing was peripheral blood. CDR3 sequence reads: CASSQEWDRNNEQFF. Here the CDR3 DNA reads TGTGCCAGCAGCCAAGAGTGGGACAGAAACAATGAGCAGTTCTTC.